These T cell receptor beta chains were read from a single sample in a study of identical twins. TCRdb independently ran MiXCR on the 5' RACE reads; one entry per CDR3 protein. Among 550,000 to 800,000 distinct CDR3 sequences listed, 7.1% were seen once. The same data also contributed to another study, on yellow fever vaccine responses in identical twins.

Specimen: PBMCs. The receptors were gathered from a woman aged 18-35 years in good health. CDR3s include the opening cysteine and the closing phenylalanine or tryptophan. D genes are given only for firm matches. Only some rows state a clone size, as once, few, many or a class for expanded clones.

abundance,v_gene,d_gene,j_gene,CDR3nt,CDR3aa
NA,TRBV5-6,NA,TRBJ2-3,TGTGCCAGCAGCCTACTCTCCATGGGAGCGCTTAGCACAGATACGCAGTATTTT,CASSLLSMGALSTDTQYF
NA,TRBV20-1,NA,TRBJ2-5,TGCAGTGCTAGAGATCAAAGGGGCAGGGCGCCCCAAGAGACCCAGTACTTC,CSARDQRGRAPQETQYF
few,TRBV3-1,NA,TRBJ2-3,TGTGCCAGCAGCCAAATAACCAGGATAACTAGCACAGATACGCAGTATTTT,CASSQITRITSTDTQYF
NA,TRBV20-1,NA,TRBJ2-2,TGCAGTGCTCCCCTCGGGACAATTGGGGAGCTGTTTTTT,CSAPLGTIGELFF
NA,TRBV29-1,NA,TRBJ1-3,TGCAGCGTCGCGGACAGTGCTGGAAACACCATATATTTT,CSVADSAGNTIYF
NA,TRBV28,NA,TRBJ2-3,TGTGCCAGAAGGCTGACAGGGACTAGTGATACGCAGTATTTT,CARRLTGTSDTQYF
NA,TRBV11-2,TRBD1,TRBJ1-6,TGTGCCAGCAGCTCCACAGGGGGGACTCCCACCCTCCACTTT,CASSSTGGTPTLHF
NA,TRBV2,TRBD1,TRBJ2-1,TGTGCCAGCAGAGCCAAGCCGGGACAGGGACCCTACAATGAGCAGTTCTTC,CASRAKPGQGPYNEQFF
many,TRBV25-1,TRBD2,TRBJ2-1,TGTGCCAGTTCCGGGACTATCAGACAAAATGAGCAGTTCTTC,CASSGTIRQNEQFF
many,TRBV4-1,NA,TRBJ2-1,TGCGCCAGCAGCCGGACAGACAGCTCCTACAATGAGCAGTTCTTC,CASSRTDSSYNEQFF
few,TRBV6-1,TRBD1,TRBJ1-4,TGTGCCAGCAGACAACAGGGGGCAATCGGTGAAAAACTGTTTTTT,CASRQQGAIGEKLFF
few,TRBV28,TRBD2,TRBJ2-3,TGTGCCAGCAGTGTACCGGGACTAGGGCTTGTCACAGATACGCAGTATTTT,CASSVPGLGLVTDTQYF
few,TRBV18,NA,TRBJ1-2,TGTGCCAGCTCACCACAAGACTATGGCTACACCTTC,CASSPQDYGYTF
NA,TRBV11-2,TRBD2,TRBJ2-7,TGTGCCAGCACCGACGGGGGGGGAGGCTACGAGCAGTACTTC,CASTDGGGGYEQYF
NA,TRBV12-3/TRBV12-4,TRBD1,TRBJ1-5,TGTGCCAGCAGCCTCCAGGGGGCGATTCCCAATCAGCCCCAGCATTTT,CASSLQGAIPNQPQHF
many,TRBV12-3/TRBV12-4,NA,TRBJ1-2,TGTGCCAGCAGTCCTTGGGGCAGGGAGTCAGTCGGCTACACCTTC,CASSPWGRESVGYTF
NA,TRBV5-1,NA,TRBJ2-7,TGCGCCAGCAGCTTGTCCGGGCCCAGGGACGAGCAGTACTTC,CASSLSGPRDEQYF
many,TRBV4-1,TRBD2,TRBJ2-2,TGCGCCAGCCAACTCGGGGGGGCGAACACCGGGGAGCTGTTTTTT,CASQLGGANTGELFF
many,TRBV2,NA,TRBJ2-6,TGTGCCAGCGGGATAAACTCTGGGGCCAACGTCCTGACTTTC,CASGINSGANVLTF
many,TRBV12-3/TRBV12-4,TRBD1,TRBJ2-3,TGTGCCAGCAAAGCCCGGGACAGGGTGTTGGATACGCAGTATTTT,CASKARDRVLDTQYF
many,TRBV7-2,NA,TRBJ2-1,TGTGCCAGCAGCCCCAGTTTTGCGGGGTACAATGAGCAGTTCTTC,CASSPSFAGYNEQFF
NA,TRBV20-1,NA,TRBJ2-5,TGCAGTGCTAGACGAGGAGGCAGCGGAGAGACCCAGTACTTC,CSARRGGSGETQYF
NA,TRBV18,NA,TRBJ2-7,TGTGCCAGCTCACCACCGTGGGGTAACTCCTACGAGCAGTACTTC,CASSPPWGNSYEQYF
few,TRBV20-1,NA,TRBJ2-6,TGCAGTGCTAGAGATCGACAGTGGGGGCTCTCTGGGGCCAACGTCCTGACTTTC,CSARDRQWGLSGANVLTF
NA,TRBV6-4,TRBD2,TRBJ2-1,TGTGCCAGCAGTGCTAGCGGGAGGGCCGAGCAGTTCTTC,CASSASGRAEQFF
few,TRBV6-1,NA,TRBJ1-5,TGTGCCAGCAGATTGCGGCAGACTAGCAATCAGCCCCAGCATTTT,CASRLRQTSNQPQHF
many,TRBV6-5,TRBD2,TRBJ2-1,TGTGCCAGCAGTTCTCCTAGCGGGAGGCATGAGCAGTTCTTC,CASSSPSGRHEQFF
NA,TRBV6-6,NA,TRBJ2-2,TGTGCCAGCAGTAGGGTTTCCGGGGAGCTGTTTTTT,CASSRVSGELFF
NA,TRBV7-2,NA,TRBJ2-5,TGTGCCAGCAGCAGAGACAGGGCGGGGGAGACCCAGTACTTC,CASSRDRAGETQYF
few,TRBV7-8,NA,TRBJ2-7,TGTGCCAGCAGCTTAGGATCGGCCGAGCAGTACTTC,CASSLGSAEQYF
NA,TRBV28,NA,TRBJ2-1,TGTGCCAGCAGTTTTAGCAGGGTCTCCGGGAATGAGCAGTTCTTC,CASSFSRVSGNEQFF
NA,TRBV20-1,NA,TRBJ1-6,TGCAGTGCTGAGGGCCAGGGCCTAGGTTCACCCCTCCACTTT,CSAEGQGLGSPLHF
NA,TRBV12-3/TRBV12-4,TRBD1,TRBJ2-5,TGTGCCAGCAGTTTTCAACAGGGGGCTTCTGGGGAGACCCAGTACTTC,CASSFQQGASGETQYF
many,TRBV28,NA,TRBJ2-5,TGTGCCAGCAGTTTTGGGTCCAACCACCAAGAGACCCAGTACTTC,CASSFGSNHQETQYF
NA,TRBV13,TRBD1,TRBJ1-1,TGTGCCACCGGGACAGAGAACACTGAAGCTTTCTTT,CATGTENTEAFF
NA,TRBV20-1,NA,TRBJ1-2,TGCAGTGCTAGAGATAGGCTTGGGTCTTACGCTAACTATGGCTACACCTTC,CSARDRLGSYANYGYTF
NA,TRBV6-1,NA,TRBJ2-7,TGTGCCAGCAGTGAGGACGTCGGGCAGTACTTC,CASSEDVGQYF
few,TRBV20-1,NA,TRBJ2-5,TGCAGTGCTAGAGATTCGGGGGTTGGGGAGACCCAGTACTTC,CSARDSGVGETQYF